The clone carrying this T cell receptor (beta chain) appeared a few times. Its specificity is unknown. The entry originates in a study of T-cell memory formation after mild COVID-19. Study results and caveats: Clones that shrank (day 15 to 85) were balanced CD4/CD8, whereas later expanders leaned CD4+. The finding that pre-infection memory included some responding clones suggested that cross-reactive memory joined.

TCRdb itself ran the 5' RACE reads through MiXCR, one entry per CDR3 protein. The profile shows approximately 400,000 distinct CDR3 sequences, about 24% of them singletons. The CDR3 has 13 amino acids. The V end lost 0 bases, the J end lost 5 bases, and 8 bases lay between the germline ends. CDR1 and CDR2 (germline): DFQATT, SNEGSKA (reference sequence). The rearrangement uses TRBV20-1 and TRBJ2-4; D gene uncertain. The sequenced material came from PBMCs or a T cell subset sorted from them (not recorded which). The TCR sequence derives from an adult woman who had mild COVID-19 (a few samples of this study predate the infection). Cell type and time point are not known. The DNA of the CDR3 is TGCAGTGCTAGAGAGGCGCTGGAAAACATTCAGTACTTC. Protein product: CSAREALENIQYF.